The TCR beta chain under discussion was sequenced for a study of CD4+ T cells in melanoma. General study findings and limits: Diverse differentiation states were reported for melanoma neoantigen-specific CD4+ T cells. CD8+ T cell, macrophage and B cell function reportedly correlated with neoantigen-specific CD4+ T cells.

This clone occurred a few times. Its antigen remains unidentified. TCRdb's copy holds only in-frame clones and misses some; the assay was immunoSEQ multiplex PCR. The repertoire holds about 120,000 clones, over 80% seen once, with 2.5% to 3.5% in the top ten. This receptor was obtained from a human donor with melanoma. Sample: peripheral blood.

CDR3 region: CATGTGDYTEAFF. The CDR3 coding sequence is TGTGCCACAGGGACAGGGGATTACACTGAAGCTTTCTTT. The chain has TRBV2 and TRBJ1-1; 10 nucleotides align to TRBD1. V gave up 10 bases and J gave up 3 bases; unmatched junction bases: 5. The CDR3 is 13 amino acids. CDR1 is SNHLY and CDR2 is FYNNEI in the germline V gene.